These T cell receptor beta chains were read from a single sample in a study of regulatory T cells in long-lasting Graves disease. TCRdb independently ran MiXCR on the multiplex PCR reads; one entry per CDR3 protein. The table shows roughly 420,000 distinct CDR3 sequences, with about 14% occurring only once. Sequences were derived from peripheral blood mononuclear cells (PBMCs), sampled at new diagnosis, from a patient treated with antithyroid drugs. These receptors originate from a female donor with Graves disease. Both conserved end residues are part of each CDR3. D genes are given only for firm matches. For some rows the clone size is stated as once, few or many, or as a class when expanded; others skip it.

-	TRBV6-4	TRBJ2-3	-	TGTGCCAGCAGTGACGGGGGGGCTAGCACAGATACGCAGTATTTT	CASSDGGASTDTQYF
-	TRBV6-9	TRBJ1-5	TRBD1	TGTGCCAGCAGTTCGGGACAGGGGGCTCCGAATCAGCCCCAGCATTTT	CASSSGQGAPNQPQHF
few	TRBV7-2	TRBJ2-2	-	TGTGCCAGCAGCTTAGTTAGGTTTAGCGGGACAGGGTTCACCGGGGAGCTGTTTTTT	CASSLVRFSGTGFTGELFF
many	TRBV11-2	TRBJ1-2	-	TGTGCCAGCAGCTTAGCCCAGACAGTTCACGGCTACACCTTC	CASSLAQTVHGYTF
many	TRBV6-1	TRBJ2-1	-	TGTGCCAGCAGTGAACAGGGAGCGCCATCCTACAATGAGCAGTTCTTC	CASSEQGAPSYNEQFF
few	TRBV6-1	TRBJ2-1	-	TGTGCCAGCAGCCCCCCGGGGCTCAATGAGCAGTTCTTC	CASSPPGLNEQFF
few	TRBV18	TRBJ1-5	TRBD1	TGTGCCAGCTCAAAACAGGGGGAAAATCAGCCCCAGCATTTT	CASSKQGENQPQHF
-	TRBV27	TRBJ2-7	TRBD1	TGTGCCAGCAGTTTATCTGTTAGGGGGCGCGACCACGAGCAGTACTTC	CASSLSVRGRDHEQYF
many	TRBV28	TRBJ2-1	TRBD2	TGTGCCAGCAGTTTCATAGCGGGGCTCTACAATGAGCAGTTCTTC	CASSFIAGLYNEQFF
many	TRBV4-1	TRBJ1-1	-	TGCGCCAGCAGCCAAGGAGGTGTAGGGCCTGAAGCTTTCTTT	CASSQGGVGPEAFF